The 5 T cell receptor beta chains below were found in one sample sequenced in a study of shared clonotypes between healthy human individuals. Repertoires were generated with immunoSEQ multiplex PCR, while TCRdb's copy carries only in-frame clones and drops some. In the table there are about 2.2 million clones, roughly 91% of which are singletons. Naive CD8 populations comprised CD45RO-negative cells positively selected for CCR7, excluding terminally differentiated effector memory CD45RA+ cells. Sequencing was performed on naive CD8+ T cells from PBMCs. The receptors come from a man between 18 and 35 years old in good health. Some clones in this sample may be carry-over from other donors' samples.

This chain connects TRBV19 to TRBJ2-1; weak D call: TRBD1 (6 bases). Trimming removed 1 base at V and 8 bases at J, with 15 bases between. CDR1 is LNHDA and CDR2 is SQIVND in the germline V gene (reference sequence). The CDR3 covers 15 residues. The CDR3 nucleotides read TGTGCCAGTAGTATAGTAGGGGGACCTCTTCATGAGCAGTTCTTC. Protein product: CASSIVGGPLHEQFF.

The CDR3 DNA follows: TGTGCCAGCAGCACAAGCGGGATAGTGGCAGATACGCAGTATTTT. This sequence encodes CASSTSGIVADTQYF. The chain couples TRBV7-9 to TRBJ2-3; 7 nucleotides match TRBD2. The CDR3 loop spans 15 amino acids. The J segment lost 4 bases and the V segment lost 5 bases, leaving 9 bases of the junction unmatched. CDR1 is SEHNR, CDR2 FQNEAQ, per germline (reference sequence).

V usage is TRBV15 and J usage is TRBJ2-3; D is ambiguous. CDR1 is LNHNV and CDR2 is YYDKDF in the germline V gene (reference sequence). Trimming took 6 bases from V and 3 from J, leaving 10 bases between them. This CDR3 has 13 amino acids. The CDR3 sequence: CATRPLGTDTQYF. The DNA for the CDR3 is TGTGCCACCAGACCACTTGGGACAGATACGCAGTATTTT.

The CDR3 region has the DNA TGTGCCAGCAGTGAAAAGGGTTCCTCCTACGAGCAGTACTTC. Its translation is CASSEKGSSYEQYF. The J gene is TRBJ2-7, the V gene TRBV6-1, with unresolved D. Germline CDR1 MNHNS, CDR2 SASEGT. V lost 2 bases and J lost 0, with 8 bases in between. The CDR3 is made up of 14 amino acids.

V and J are TRBV29-1 and TRBJ2-7, with TRBD1 matching over 9 bases. Germline CDR1 SQVTM, CDR2 ANQGSEA. This CDR3 region has 14 residues. J gave up 5 bases and V 4 bases, and 9 bases lay outside the gene matches. CDR3 nucleotide sequence: TGCAGCGTTGCCTCGGACAGGGGCTCTAACGAGCAGTACTTC. Encoded protein: CSVASDRGSNEQYF.